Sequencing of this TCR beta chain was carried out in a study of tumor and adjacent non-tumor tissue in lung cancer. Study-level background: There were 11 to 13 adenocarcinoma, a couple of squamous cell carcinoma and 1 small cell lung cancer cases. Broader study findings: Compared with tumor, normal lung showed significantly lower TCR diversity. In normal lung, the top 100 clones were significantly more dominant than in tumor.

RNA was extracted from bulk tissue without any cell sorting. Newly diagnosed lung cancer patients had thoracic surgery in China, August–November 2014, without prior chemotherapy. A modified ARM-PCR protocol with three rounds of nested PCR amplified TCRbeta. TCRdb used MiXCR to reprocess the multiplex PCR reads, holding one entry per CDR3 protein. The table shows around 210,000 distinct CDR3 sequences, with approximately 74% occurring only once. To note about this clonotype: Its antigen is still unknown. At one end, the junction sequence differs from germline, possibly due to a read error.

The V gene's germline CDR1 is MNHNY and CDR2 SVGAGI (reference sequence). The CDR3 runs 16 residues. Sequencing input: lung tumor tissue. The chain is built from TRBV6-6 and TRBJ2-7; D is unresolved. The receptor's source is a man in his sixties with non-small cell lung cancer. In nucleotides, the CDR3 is TGTGCCAGCGGTTACTGGGCCCGCTCTCTATCCTACGAGCAGTACTTC. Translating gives CASGYWARSLSYEQYF.